This T cell receptor beta chain was identified during a study of blood T cell repertoires in COVID-19. The CDR3 has 15 amino acids. How the authors handled the data: Amplified reference gene primers provided the basis for estimating nucleated cell counts. Profiling relied on immunoSEQ multiplex PCR, and the TCRdb table lists in-frame clones only, not all of them. Clone size and the V and J calls come from that table; the DNA yielded D and trimming. Of about 53,000 clones listed, 70% to 90% are singletons. The source material was peripheral blood. V gene TRBV21-1 combines with J gene TRBJ1-1; the listed D gene, TRBD1, was not tested against the DNA. TRBV21-1 constitutes a pseudogene. This TCR derives from a man older than 75 with acute or convalescent COVID-19. As DNA, the CDR3 is TGTGCCAGCAGCAAAACCCGGGACAGGGGCACTGAAGCTTTCTTT. This gives the protein CASSKTRDRGTEAFF.